Listed below are T cell receptor beta chains from one sample, sequenced in a study of T cells after yellow fever vaccination. TCRdb re-derived calls from the 5' RACE reads in MiXCR, one entry per CDR3 protein. This table holds roughly 120,000 distinct CDR3 sequences, approximately 7% found once. Sequences were derived from CD4+ T cells sorted from PBMCs, sampled approximately 11 days after the first yellow fever vaccination. These receptors came from a man between 18 and 29 years old who received the YFV17D yellow fever vaccine. Each CDR3 is given with its conserved first and last residue. The order of the fields is clone size, V gene, J gene, D gene, CDR3 protein, CDR3 DNA. A D gene is named only where the DNA matches it firmly. Some rows have no size entry. The others give once, few or many, or a class for an expanded clone.

size: many; V: TRBV24-1; J: TRBJ2-1; D: TRBD2; CDR3: CATSEPGLGNEQFF; DNA: TGTGCCACCAGTGAGCCGGGACTAGGTAATGAGCAGTTCTTC
size: many; V: TRBV6-1; J: TRBJ1-5; D: NA; CDR3: CASSPNWVGNQPQHF; DNA: TGTGCCAGCAGCCCCAATTGGGTGGGCAATCAGCCCCAGCATTTT
size: many; V: TRBV4-1; J: TRBJ2-2; D: NA; CDR3: CASSRFGTGELFF; DNA: TGCGCCAGCAGCCGTTTCGGGACCGGGGAGCTGTTTTTT
size: many; V: TRBV7-2; J: TRBJ2-4; D: NA; CDR3: CASSLLRGNIQYF; DNA: TGTGCCAGCAGCTTGTTACGGGGAAACATTCAGTACTTC
size: medium-sized; V: TRBV7-6; J: TRBJ1-5; D: NA; CDR3: CASSLWRQPQHF; DNA: TGTGCCAGCAGCTTATGGAGGCAGCCCCAGCATTTT
size: NA; V: TRBV4-1; J: TRBJ2-3; D: NA; CDR3: CASSQEERTQYF; DNA: TGCGCCAGCAGCCAAGAAGAGCGTACGCAGTATTTT
size: NA; V: TRBV29-1; J: TRBJ1-5; D: NA; CDR3: CSVGRAGNQPQHF; DNA: TGCAGCGTTGGGCGGGCCGGTAATCAGCCCCAGCATTTT
size: NA; V: TRBV20-1; J: TRBJ1-1; D: NA; CDR3: CCWGGNTEAFF; DNA: TGCTGCTGGGGGGGGAACACTGAAGCTTTCTTT
size: many; V: TRBV5-1; J: TRBJ1-6; D: NA; CDR3: CASSLVGPGTVDNSPLHF; DNA: TGCGCCAGCAGCTTGGTCGGACCCGGGACGGTAGATAATTCACCCCTCCACTTT
size: many; V: TRBV4-1; J: TRBJ2-7; D: TRBD1; CDR3: CASSQGRQGSSYEQYF; DNA: TGCGCCAGCAGCCAAGGTAGACAGGGTAGCTCCTACGAGCAGTACTTC
size: few; V: TRBV2; J: TRBJ1-6; D: NA; CDR3: CASSGGSSYNSPLHF; DNA: TGTGCCAGCAGTGGTGGGAGCTCCTATAATTCACCCCTCCACTTT
size: many; V: TRBV28; J: TRBJ2-2; D: NA; CDR3: CASSLIMAGELFF; DNA: TGTGCCAGCAGTTTAATAATGGCCGGGGAGCTGTTTTTT
size: many; V: TRBV29-1; J: TRBJ2-1; D: NA; CDR3: CSVSHSGWLGNEQFF; DNA: TGCAGCGTCTCCCATTCGGGTTGGCTGGGGAATGAGCAGTTCTTC
size: many; V: TRBV7-2; J: TRBJ1-1; D: NA; CDR3: CASSLNGASTQFEAFF; DNA: TGTGCCAGCAGCTTGAATGGGGCTTCTACGCAATTTGAAGCTTTCTTT
size: many; V: TRBV27; J: TRBJ2-5; D: NA; CDR3: CASSLSYQETQYF; DNA: TGTGCCAGCAGTTTATCGTACCAAGAGACCCAGTACTTC
size: many; V: TRBV10-3; J: TRBJ1-2; D: NA; CDR3: CAIRRGYTF; DNA: TGTGCCATCCGAAGGGGCTACACCTTC
size: many; V: TRBV3-1; J: TRBJ2-3; D: TRBD2; CDR3: CASSQGTGGVKRDTQYF; DNA: TGTGCCAGCAGCCAAGGGACGGGGGGGGTCAAGAGAGATACGCAGTATTTT
size: many; V: TRBV5-1; J: TRBJ2-3; D: TRBD2; CDR3: CASSPSGGAGTDTQYF; DNA: TGCGCCAGCAGCCCTAGCGGGGGGGCCGGCACAGATACGCAGTATTTT
size: many; V: TRBV4-2; J: TRBJ2-1; D: TRBD2; CDR3: CASSQETSGFITYNEQFF; DNA: TGTGCCAGCAGCCAAGAGACTAGCGGGTTTATTACCTACAATGAGCAGTTCTTC
size: many; V: TRBV7-2; J: TRBJ1-5; D: NA; CDR3: CASSHFNQPQHF; DNA: TGTGCCAGCAGCCACTTTAATCAGCCCCAGCATTTT
size: many; V: TRBV9; J: TRBJ1-1; D: TRBD1; CDR3: CASSPRGRGEAFF; DNA: TGTGCCAGCAGCCCTAGGGGGCGAGGTGAAGCTTTCTTT
size: many; V: TRBV6-2/TRBV6-3; J: TRBJ1-2; D: NA; CDR3: CASSSAGLYEGYTF; DNA: TGTGCCAGCTCAAGCGCCGGACTCTACGAGGGCTACACCTTC
size: many; V: TRBV20-1; J: TRBJ2-3; D: TRBD2; CDR3: CSASPGGGTDTQYF; DNA: TGCAGTGCTAGCCCCGGGGGGGGCACAGATACGCAGTATTTT
size: NA; V: TRBV6-5; J: TRBJ1-6; D: NA; CDR3: CASSYSTGGQYNSPLHF; DNA: TGTGCCAGCAGTTACTCGACCGGGGGGCAGTATAATTCACCCCTCCACTTT
size: many; V: TRBV9; J: TRBJ2-1; D: NA; CDR3: CASSAGTAVSEQFF; DNA: TGTGCCAGCAGCGCCGGGACTGCGGTAAGTGAGCAGTTCTTC
size: many; V: TRBV14; J: TRBJ2-3; D: NA; CDR3: CASSQDVAGADTQYF; DNA: TGTGCCAGCAGCCAAGATGTGGCTGGGGCAGATACGCAGTATTTT
size: many; V: TRBV9; J: TRBJ2-3; D: TRBD2; CDR3: CASSVGLAGGSTDTQYF; DNA: TGTGCCAGCAGCGTAGGACTAGCGGGTGGGAGCACAGATACGCAGTATTTT
size: few; V: TRBV29-1; J: TRBJ1-2; D: NA; CDR3: CSVAITLDYGYTF; DNA: TGCAGCGTTGCCATCACCCTTGACTATGGCTACACCTTC
size: many; V: TRBV3-1; J: TRBJ2-7; D: TRBD1; CDR3: CASSRTGGSYEQYF; DNA: TGTGCCAGCAGCCGGACAGGGGGCTCCTACGAGCAGTACTTC
size: many; V: TRBV7-9; J: TRBJ1-5; D: TRBD1; CDR3: CASSLGWDREQPQHF; DNA: TGTGCCAGCAGCTTGGGTTGGGACAGGGAGCAGCCCCAGCATTTT